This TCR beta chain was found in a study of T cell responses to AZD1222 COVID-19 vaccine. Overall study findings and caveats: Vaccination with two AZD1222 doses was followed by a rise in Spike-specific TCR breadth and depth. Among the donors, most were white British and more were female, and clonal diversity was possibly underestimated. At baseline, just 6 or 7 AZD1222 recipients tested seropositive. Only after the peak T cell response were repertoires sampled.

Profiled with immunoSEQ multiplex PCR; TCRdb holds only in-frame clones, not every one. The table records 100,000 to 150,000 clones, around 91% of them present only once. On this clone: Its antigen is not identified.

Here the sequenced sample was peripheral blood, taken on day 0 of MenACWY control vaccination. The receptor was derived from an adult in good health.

The CDR3 region is CSAIFGGLAFF. CDR3 nucleotides: TGCAGTGCTATTTTCGGGGGTTTAGCTTTCTTT. J is TRBJ1-1 and V is TRBV20-1; weak D call: TRBD1 (5 bases). This CDR3 spans 11 amino acids. Per germline, CDR1 DFQATT and CDR2 SNEGSKA (reference sequence). The V and J ends lost 4 bases and 10 bases respectively, with 13 bases between them.